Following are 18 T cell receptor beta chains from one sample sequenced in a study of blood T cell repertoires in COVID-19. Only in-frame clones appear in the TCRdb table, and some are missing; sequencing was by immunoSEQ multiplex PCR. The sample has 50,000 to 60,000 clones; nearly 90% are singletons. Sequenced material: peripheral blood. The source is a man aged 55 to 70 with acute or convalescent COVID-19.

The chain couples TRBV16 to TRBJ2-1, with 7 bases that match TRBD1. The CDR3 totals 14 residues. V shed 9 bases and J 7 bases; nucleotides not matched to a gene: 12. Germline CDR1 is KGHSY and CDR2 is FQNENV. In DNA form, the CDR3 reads TGTGCCAGTCAATACGGGACAGTAGTAAATGAGCAGTTCTTC. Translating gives CASQYGTVVNEQFF.

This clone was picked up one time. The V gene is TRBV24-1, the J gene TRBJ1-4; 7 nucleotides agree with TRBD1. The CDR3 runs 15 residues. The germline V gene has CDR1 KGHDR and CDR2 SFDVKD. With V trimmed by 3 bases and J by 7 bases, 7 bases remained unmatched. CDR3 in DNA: TGTGCCACCAGTGATCCTGGTCCAGGGGGTGAAAAACTGTTTTTT. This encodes CATSDPGPGGEKLFF.

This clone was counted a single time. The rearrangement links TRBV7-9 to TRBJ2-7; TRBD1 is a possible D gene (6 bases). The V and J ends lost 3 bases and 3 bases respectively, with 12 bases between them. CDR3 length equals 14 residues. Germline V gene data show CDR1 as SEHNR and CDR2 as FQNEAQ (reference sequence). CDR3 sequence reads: CASSFSQGSYEQYF. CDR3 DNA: TGTGCCAGCAGCTTTAGCCAGGGGAGCTACGAGCAGTACTTC.

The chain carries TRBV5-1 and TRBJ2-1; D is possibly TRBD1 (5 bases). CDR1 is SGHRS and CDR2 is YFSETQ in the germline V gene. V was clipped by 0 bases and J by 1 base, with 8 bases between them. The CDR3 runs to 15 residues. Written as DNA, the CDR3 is TGCGCCAGCAGCTTGGAGGGGTTTTCCTACAATGAGCAGTTCTTC. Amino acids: CASSLEGFSYNEQFF.

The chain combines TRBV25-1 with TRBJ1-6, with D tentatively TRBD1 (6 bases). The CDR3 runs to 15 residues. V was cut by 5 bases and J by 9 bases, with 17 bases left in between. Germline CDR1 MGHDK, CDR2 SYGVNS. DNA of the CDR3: TGTGCCAGCAGTCCTAGTCGACAGGCGAGTTCACCCCTCCACTTT. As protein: CASSPSRQASSPLHF.

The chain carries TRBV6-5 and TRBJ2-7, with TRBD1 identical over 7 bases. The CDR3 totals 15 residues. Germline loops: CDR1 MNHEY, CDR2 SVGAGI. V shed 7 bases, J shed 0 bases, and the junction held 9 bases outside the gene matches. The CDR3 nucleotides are TGTGCCAGCACCGCGATCGGGACAGCCTCCTACGAGCAGTACTTC. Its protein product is CASTAIGTASYEQYF.

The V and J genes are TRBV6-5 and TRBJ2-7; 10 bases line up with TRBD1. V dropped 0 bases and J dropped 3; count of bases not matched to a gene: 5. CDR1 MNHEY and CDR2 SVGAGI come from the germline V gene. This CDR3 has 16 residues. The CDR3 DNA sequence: TGTGCCAGCAGTTACTCCGGGACAGGGGAATTCTACGAGCAGTACTTC. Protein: CASSYSGTGEFYEQYF.

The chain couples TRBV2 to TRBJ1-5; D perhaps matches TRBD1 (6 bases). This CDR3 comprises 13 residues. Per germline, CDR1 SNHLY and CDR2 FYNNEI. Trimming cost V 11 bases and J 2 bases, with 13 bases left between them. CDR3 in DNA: TGTGCCGGCCGGGCAGGGGGCAATCAGCCCCAGCATTTT. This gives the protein CAGRAGGNQPQHF.

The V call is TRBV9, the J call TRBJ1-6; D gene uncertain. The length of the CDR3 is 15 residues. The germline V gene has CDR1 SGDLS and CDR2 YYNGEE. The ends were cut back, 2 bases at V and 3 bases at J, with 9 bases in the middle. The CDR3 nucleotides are TGTGCCAGCAGCGTTGCCGGGAACTATAATTCACCCCTCCACTTT. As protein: CASSVAGNYNSPLHF.

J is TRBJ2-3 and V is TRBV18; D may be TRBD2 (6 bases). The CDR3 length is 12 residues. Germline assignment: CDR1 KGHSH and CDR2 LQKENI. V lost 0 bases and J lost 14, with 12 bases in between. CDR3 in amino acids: CASSPPGTHPYF. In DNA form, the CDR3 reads TGTGCCAGCTCACCACCGGGGACTCATCCGTATTTT.

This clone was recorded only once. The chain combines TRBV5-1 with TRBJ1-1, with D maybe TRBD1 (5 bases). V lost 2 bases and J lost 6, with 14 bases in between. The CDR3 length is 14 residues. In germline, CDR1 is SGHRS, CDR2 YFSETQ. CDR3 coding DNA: TGCGCCAGCAGCTTTCAGGGTCCCCCCGCTGAAGCTTTCTTT. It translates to CASSFQGPPAEAFF.

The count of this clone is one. The CDR3 protein is CASSLYGGSEAFF. CDR3 in DNA: TGTGCCAGCAGTTTATACGGAGGGTCTGAAGCTTTCTTT. The rearrangement joins TRBV12-3 or TRBV12-4 to TRBJ1-1, with no clear D. V dropped 2 bases and J dropped 6 bases, with 10 bases sitting between them. The CDR3 totals 13 residues.

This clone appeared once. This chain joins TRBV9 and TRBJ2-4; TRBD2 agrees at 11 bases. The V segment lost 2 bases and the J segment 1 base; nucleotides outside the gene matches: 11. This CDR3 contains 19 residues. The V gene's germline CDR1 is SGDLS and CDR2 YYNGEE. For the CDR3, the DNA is TGTGCCAGCAGCGTTGAGACTAGCGGGGTCATAGAGGCCAAAAACATTCAGTACTTC. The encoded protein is CASSVETSGVIEAKNIQYF.

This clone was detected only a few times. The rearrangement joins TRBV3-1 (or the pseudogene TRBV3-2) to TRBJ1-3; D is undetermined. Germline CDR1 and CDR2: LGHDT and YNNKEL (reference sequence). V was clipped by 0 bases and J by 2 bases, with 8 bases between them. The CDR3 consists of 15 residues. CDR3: CASSQDLTPGNTIYF. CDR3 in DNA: TGTGCCAGCAGCCAAGATTTGACACCTGGAAACACCATATATTTT.

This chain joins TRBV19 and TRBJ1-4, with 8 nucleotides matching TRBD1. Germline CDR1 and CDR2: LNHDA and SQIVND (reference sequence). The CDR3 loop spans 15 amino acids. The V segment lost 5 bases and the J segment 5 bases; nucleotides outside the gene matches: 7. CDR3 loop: CASSSPGQANEKLFF. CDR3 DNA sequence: TGTGCCAGTAGTTCTCCGGGACAGGCGAATGAAAAACTGTTTTTT.

Written as DNA, the CDR3 is TGTGCCAGCAGTAGCGGGACAACCTACGAGCAGTACTTC. Residues: CASSSGTTYEQYF. The chain combines TRBV2 with TRBJ2-7; possible D gene TRBD2, 7 bases. CDR3 length: 13 residues. The V gene lost 5 bases and the J gene lost 2 bases, with 10 bases spanning the gap. Germline V gene lookup returns CDR1 SNHLY and CDR2 FYNNEI. The full variable domain, completed using reference TRBV2 and TRBJ2-7, is EPEVTQTPSHQVTQMGQEVILRCVPISNHLYFYWYRQILGQKVEFLVSFYNNEISEKSEIFDDQFSVERPDGSNFTLKIRSTKLEDSAMYFCASSSGTTYEQYFGPGTRLTVT.

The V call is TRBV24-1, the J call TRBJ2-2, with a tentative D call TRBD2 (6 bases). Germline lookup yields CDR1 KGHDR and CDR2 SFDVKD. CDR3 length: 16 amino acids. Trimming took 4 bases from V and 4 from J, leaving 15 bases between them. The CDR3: CATSDSKVGGTGELFF. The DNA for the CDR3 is TGTGCCACCAGTGACTCCAAGGTCGGGGGCACCGGGGAGCTGTTTTTT.

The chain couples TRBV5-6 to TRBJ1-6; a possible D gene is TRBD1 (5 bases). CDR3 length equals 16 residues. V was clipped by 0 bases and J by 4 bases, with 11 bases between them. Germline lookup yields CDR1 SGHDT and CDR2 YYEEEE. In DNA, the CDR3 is TGTGCCAGCAGCTTGGCCAAGGGGCTATATAATTCACCCCTCCACTTT. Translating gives CASSLAKGLYNSPLHF.